The clone carrying this TCR beta chain has just a few counts. Time point of the sample: newly diagnosed GD, antithyroid drugs for less than 3 months. From PBMCs, RNA was extracted and then used to make the TCR library. Germline CDR1 is SGHNT and CDR2 is YENEEA. Deletions cut 0 bases from V and 8 bases from J, with 11 bases between. The CDR3 extends over 14 amino acids. Arm-PCR of CDR3 regions and iRepertoire HTBI primers were the basis on which TCR beta libraries were built. TCRdb reprocessed the multiplex PCR reads with MiXCR, giving one entry per CDR3 protein. The sample gives 350,000 to 500,000 distinct CDR3 sequences, about 16% of which show up once; around a quarter is in the top ten. The source of the sample is a study of regulatory T cells in long-lasting Graves disease. This sample was also put to use in a study of T cells in Graves' hyperthyroidism and ophthalmopathy. This second study notes: Ophthalmopathy was predicted by the model a median of approximately 6 months ahead of onset.

The sample was peripheral blood mononuclear cells (PBMCs), taken at new diagnosis, from a patient treated with antithyroid drugs. This chain uses TRBV11-3 with TRBJ2-1; D might be TRBD1 (5 bases). The TCR was taken from a woman aged 18-29 years with Graves disease. The CDR3 coding sequence is TGTGCCAGCAGCTTAGATTCTGAAGGGGATGAGCAGTTCTTC. It codes for CASSLDSEGDEQFF.